This TCR beta chain was recorded in a study of T-cell memory formation after mild COVID-19 (dated by TCRdb to the early 2020s). For context, the study as a whole: TCR sequence clusters from the two donors were largely donor specific. The cohort comprised two young, previously healthy adult volunteers, one female and one male. T-cell clones expanding and contracting after mild COVID-19 in two donors were tracked by longitudinal TCRalpha and TCRbeta repertoire sequencing.

Instrument used: Illumina NovaSeq 6000. TCRalpha and TCRbeta cDNA libraries were constructed by 5'RACE with constant-segment primers, with sample barcodes and unique molecular identifiers being introduced. Trizol reagent was used to extract RNA from every sample. Amplification of the libraries took two PCR steps, and the second step added a second sample barcode plus Illumina TruSeq adapters. Sequencing of libraries was performed on an Illumina NovaSeq with 2 x 150 bp paired-end reads. Processing in the source paper ran as follows. The reads were demultiplexed and collapsed into UMI-guided consensus sequences using migec v1.2.7. Using mixcr v2.1.11, the UMI consensuses were aligned to TRA and TRB V and J templates and assembled into clonotypes. Expanded or contracted clonotypes were those called significant by both edgeR and NoisET, with noise models trained on biological replicates. For edgeR calls, the thresholds were a false discovery rate-adjusted p below 0.01 and a log2 fold-change of 1. As an exploratory analysis of dynamics, PCA with hierarchical clustering was applied to max-normalized trajectories of the 1000 most abundant clonotypes. Separately sequenced CD4+ and CD8+ repertoires were used to assign the CD4 or CD8 phenotype of responding clones. The raw public reads went through TCRdb reprocessing: fastp at Q25, MiXCR clone calling, in-frame beta chains kept. Rows are combined by CDR3 protein, so each entry shows the most common genes and DNA. Here the V and J calls rest on TCRdb's processing, not on the authors' analysis. Recorded for this sample are 530,000 or so distinct CDR3 sequences; around 15% of them occurred a single time. The ten biggest clones cover about 7.4% of the sample.

On this clonotype itself: This receptor's antigen is unknown. Nothing much larger sits one base from this clone, and base qualities are not available.

Ficoll-Paque density gradient centrifugation was the method used to isolate PBMCs. Beyond this particular receptor, the publication reports: The second-wave clones that peaked on day 37 were not confirmed to be SARS-CoV-2 specific. Some responding clones were found in pre-infection memory, which suggests that pre-existing cross-reactive memory T cells took part in the SARS-CoV-2 response. Contracting CD4+ clones appeared mostly in the CM and EM memory subsets, whereas CD8+ clones were enriched in EMRA. Clones that contracted from day 15 to 85 showed balanced CD4/CD8 phenotypes, whereas a second wave of clones that expanded from day 15 to 37 leaned towards CD4+. The study covered only a couple of mild cases, and larger cohorts including severe cases with pre-infection samples were considered necessary.

Clipping removes 5 bases from V and 5 bases from J, with 9 as the unmatched junction base count. As encoded in the germline V gene, CDR1 is MNHEY while CDR2 is SVGEGT. The CDR3 spans 15 residues, from the cysteine through the phenylalanine. Here the CDR3 DNA is all that survives: 45 bases in frame from base 1. The receptor's source is an adult woman who had mild COVID-19 (a few samples of this study predate the infection). The sample titles of this study are shuffled in the database, so cell type and time point are left out; the donor was told from shared clones. The sequenced sample was PBMCs or a T cell subset sorted from them (not recorded which). The sequence is built from TRBV6-2 or TRBV6-3 and TRBJ2-7, with TRBD2 matching 10 junction bases. The DNA is TGTGCCAGCAGTCGATATAGCGGGAGGTCGGACGAGCAGTACTTC. Its translation reads: CASSRYSGRSDEQYF.